The rows below give T cell receptor beta chains drawn from one sample of a study of blood T cells in healthy people across ages. TCRdb redid the calling of the 5' RACE reads with MiXCR, one entry per CDR3 protein. The sample carries hundreds of thousands of distinct CDR3 sequences, around 49% recorded once. Sequencing was carried out using blood. These receptors all stem from an older woman in good health. CDR3s include the opening cysteine and the closing phenylalanine or tryptophan. A D gene is named only where the DNA matches it firmly. Expanded clones get a size class; other rows say once, few or many, or leave the size out.

j_call,clone_size,d_call,v_call,cdr3_nt,cdr3_aa
TRBJ2-4,NA,TRBD1,TRBV28,TGTGCCAGCAGTTCCACCGGGACAGGGGTCGAGCGGTACTTC,CASSSTGTGVERYF
TRBJ2-3,NA,NA,TRBV4-2,TGTGCCAGCAGCCGAGATACGGCGGGGGCGATTCCGACAGATACGCAGTATTTT,CASSRDTAGAIPTDTQYF
TRBJ1-4,NA,NA,TRBV20-1,TGCAGTGCTAGAGATCATGAGGGATCTGAAAAACTGTTTTTT,CSARDHEGSEKLFF
TRBJ1-1,NA,NA,TRBV2,TGTGCCAGCAGTGAGAGGGGCAAGACTGAAGCTTTCTTT,CASSERGKTEAFF
TRBJ1-5,few,TRBD1,TRBV6-6,TGTGCCAGCAGACTACAGGGGTTCCAGCCCCAGCATTTT,CASRLQGFQPQHF
TRBJ2-3,many,NA,TRBV4-3,TGCGCCAGCAGCCGGGGAGAAGACACAGATACGCAGTATTTT,CASSRGEDTDTQYF
TRBJ2-3,few,NA,TRBV20-1,TGCAGTGCTCCAGCCACCGGGACGGGGGCAGATACGCAGTATTTT,CSAPATGTGADTQYF
TRBJ2-1,NA,TRBD1,TRBV30,TGTGCCTGGACCGGGACAGGAGGGGGTGAGCAGTTCTTC,CAWTGTGGGEQFF
TRBJ2-7,many,TRBD2,TRBV12-3/TRBV12-4,TGTGCCAGCAGTTCTCGACTAGCGGGAGGGCCTGGATACGAGCAGTACTTC,CASSSRLAGGPGYEQYF
TRBJ2-4,many,TRBD1,TRBV20-1,TGCAGTGCTAGAGATCGATTGATTACGGGACAGGGGAACATTCAGTACTTC,CSARDRLITGQGNIQYF
TRBJ2-7,NA,NA,TRBV7-3,TGTGCCAGCAGCTTAAATTGGGATCCGCCCTACGAGCAGTACTTC,CASSLNWDPPYEQYF
TRBJ2-1,NA,TRBD1,TRBV6-2/TRBV6-3,TGTGCCAGCAGTTACATACGACAGGGCGGTCCGTGGAGCTCCTACAATGAGCAGTTCTTC,CASSYIRQGGPWSSYNEQFF
TRBJ2-1,NA,NA,TRBV7-3,TGTGCCAGCAGCTTAGGGACGAGGAATGAGCAGTTCTTC,CASSLGTRNEQFF
TRBJ2-5,many,NA,TRBV7-2,TGTGCCAGCAGCTTAGAGCTTCAAGAGACCCAGTACTTC,CASSLELQETQYF
TRBJ1-1,NA,NA,TRBV5-1,TGCGCCAGCAGCTTTGCAGGGCTGAACACTGAAGCTTTCTTT,CASSFAGLNTEAFF
TRBJ2-1,few,TRBD1,TRBV4-3,TGCGCCAGCAGCCCGGACAGGGCTGGAGAGACCCAGTTCTTC,CASSPDRAGETQFF
TRBJ1-6,once,NA,TRBV9,TGTGCCAGCAGCGGGAGTTGGGACCGAAGCTCCTATAATTCACCCCTCCACTTT,CASSGSWDRSSYNSPLHF
TRBJ1-6,NA,NA,TRBV12-3/TRBV12-4,TGTGCCAGCAGTGTTGGCATGAATTCACCCCTCCACTTT,CASSVGMNSPLHF
TRBJ2-7,NA,NA,TRBV5-1,TGTGCCAGCAGCCCCCCCCCGGGAAACGAGCAGTACTTC,CASSPPPGNEQYF
TRBJ2-1,few,TRBD2,TRBV5-6,TGTGCCAGCAGCTGGGAGGGGCGCGTGCAGTTCTTC,CASSWEGRVQFF
TRBJ2-3,NA,NA,TRBV12-3/TRBV12-4,TGTGCCAGCAGTCCCAGCCCGAGAGCAGATACGCAGTATTTT,CASSPSPRADTQYF
TRBJ2-6,few,NA,TRBV7-2,TGTGCCAGCAGCCATCAGGGGAGCCTCTCTGGGGCCAACGTCCTGACTTTC,CASSHQGSLSGANVLTF
TRBJ1-6,NA,NA,TRBV10-3,TGTGCCATCAGTGTACAGTCCGTCAATTCACCCCTCCACTTT,CAISVQSVNSPLHF
TRBJ1-1,many,NA,TRBV20-1,TGCAGTGCTAGTGGTGTGGGGGCAGGAGTGAACACTGAAGCTTTCTTT,CSASGVGAGVNTEAFF
TRBJ2-5,NA,NA,TRBV28,TGTGCCAGCAGCCCTCGTGGGTCAGGATTAAAAGAGACCCAGTACTTC,CASSPRGSGLKETQYF
TRBJ2-7,many,NA,TRBV4-2,TGTGCCAGCAGCCAAGAGAAGGGCCGAACCTCCTACGAGCAGTACTTC,CASSQEKGRTSYEQYF
TRBJ1-2,NA,NA,TRBV20-1,TGCAGCAGCCAGGAAATGGGAGGCTACACCTTC,CSSQEMGGYTF
TRBJ2-5,NA,TRBD2,TRBV20-1,TGCAGTGCTAGTTTCACTAGCGGGCAAGAGACCCAGTACTTC,CSASFTSGQETQYF
TRBJ2-7,NA,NA,TRBV7-2,TGTGCCAGCAGCTTGGCGGGAACTCGCTACGAGCAGTACTTC,CASSLAGTRYEQYF
TRBJ1-5,NA,NA,TRBV20-1,TGCAGTGCTCAGCCGGGAAGGCGTCAGCCCCAGCATTTT,CSAQPGRRQPQHF
TRBJ1-6,NA,NA,TRBV7-2,TGTGCCAGCAGCTTACTGTGGTATAATTCACCCCTCCACTTT,CASSLLWYNSPLHF
TRBJ2-1,NA,NA,TRBV4-1,TGCGCCAGCAGCCAAGATCTTAATCCGAAGGAGCAGTTCTTC,CASSQDLNPKEQFF
TRBJ2-1,NA,TRBD2,TRBV20-1,TGCAGTGCTAGAGTACTAGCGGGAGGACGGGGGCCCTACAATGAGCAGTTCTTC,CSARVLAGGRGPYNEQFF
TRBJ2-1,NA,NA,TRBV6-2/TRBV6-3,TGTGCCAGCAGCCCTTACCCTTGGCGGGACAACAATGAGCAGTTCTTC,CASSPYPWRDNNEQFF
TRBJ2-3,NA,NA,TRBV11-2,TGTGCCAGCAGCCCCGATCTGACAGATACGCAGTATTTT,CASSPDLTDTQYF
TRBJ1-5,NA,TRBD1,TRBV7-2,TGTGCCAGCAGCTTCACGACAGGGAATCAGCCCCAGCATTTT,CASSFTTGNQPQHF
TRBJ2-3,NA,NA,TRBV5-6,TGTGCCAGCAGCTTAAGTCCAGGGAGAACAGATACGCAGTATTTT,CASSLSPGRTDTQYF
TRBJ2-7,NA,NA,TRBV20-1,TGCAGTGCTAGACCTCGAGACACCCGGAGGAACGAGCAGTACTTC,CSARPRDTRRNEQYF
TRBJ2-1,NA,TRBD2,TRBV20-1,TGCAGTGGGGTTTCCCTAGCGGGGGCCAGCTCCTACAATGAGCAGTTCTTC,CSGVSLAGASSYNEQFF
TRBJ2-1,NA,TRBD2,TRBV9,TGTGCCAGCAGCGCGGTGACCAGGGGTAGCGGGAGATTTGAGCAGTTCTTC,CASSAVTRGSGRFEQFF
TRBJ2-7,few,NA,TRBV6-6,TGTGCCAGCAGTCAACCGGGGCTCTACGAGCAGTACTTC,CASSQPGLYEQYF
TRBJ2-1,NA,NA,TRBV7-6,TGTGCCAGCAGCTCCCAAGAGGGATTCAATGAGCAGTTCTTC,CASSSQEGFNEQFF
TRBJ2-1,NA,TRBD2,TRBV2,TGTGCCAGCAGTGAACGCCCGGGAGGGGGGGATGAGCAGTTCTTC,CASSERPGGGDEQFF
TRBJ1-1,once,NA,TRBV5-6,TGTGCCAGCAGCTTTCATAAGGGTTGGGACACTGAAGCTTTCTTT,CASSFHKGWDTEAFF
TRBJ1-2,NA,NA,TRBV6-5,TGTGCCAGCAGTTATTACGGCGGCGCGGTGGTGGGTGGCTACACCTTC,CASSYYGGAVVGGYTF
TRBJ1-1,NA,NA,TRBV25-1,TGTGCCAGCAGTGAATCCGGGGCTCTGAACACTGAAGCTTTCTTT,CASSESGALNTEAFF
TRBJ1-1,NA,NA,TRBV20-1,TGCAGTGCACACGGCCGAGGGACTGAAGCTTTCTTT,CSAHGRGTEAFF
TRBJ1-4,NA,NA,TRBV28,TGTGCCAGCAGCGTTCCGGGTCAGGACGAAAAACTGTTTTTT,CASSVPGQDEKLFF
TRBJ2-1,few,TRBD1,TRBV6-5,TGTGCCAGCCGCGGACAGGGTAATATTGGTGAGCAGTTCTTC,CASRGQGNIGEQFF
TRBJ1-2,many,NA,TRBV5-1,TGTGCCAGCAGTTTGCGGGGTGATGGCTACACCTTC,CASSLRGDGYTF
TRBJ2-3,NA,NA,TRBV20-1,TGCAGTGCTAGTAGCCGAAACACAGATGCGCAGTATTTT,CSASSRNTDAQYF